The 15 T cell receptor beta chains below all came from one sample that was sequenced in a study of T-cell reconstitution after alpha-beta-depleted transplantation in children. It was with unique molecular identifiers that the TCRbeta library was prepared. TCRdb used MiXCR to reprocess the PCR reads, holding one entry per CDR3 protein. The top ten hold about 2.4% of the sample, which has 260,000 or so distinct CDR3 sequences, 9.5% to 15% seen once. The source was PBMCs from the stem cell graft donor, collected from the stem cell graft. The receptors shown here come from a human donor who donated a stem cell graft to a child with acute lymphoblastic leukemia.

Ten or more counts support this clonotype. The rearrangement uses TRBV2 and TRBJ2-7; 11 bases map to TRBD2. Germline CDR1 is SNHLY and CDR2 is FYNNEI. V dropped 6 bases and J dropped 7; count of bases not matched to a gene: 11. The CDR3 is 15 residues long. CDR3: CASRLTTSGVREQYF. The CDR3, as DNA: TGTGCCAGCAGACTCACGACTAGCGGGGTACGAGAGCAGTACTTC.

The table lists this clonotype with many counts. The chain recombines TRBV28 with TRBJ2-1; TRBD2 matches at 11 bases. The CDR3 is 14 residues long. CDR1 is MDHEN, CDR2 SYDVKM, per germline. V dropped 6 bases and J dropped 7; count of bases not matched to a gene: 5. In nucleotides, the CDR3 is TGTGCCAGCAGGCTAGCGGGAGGCGGAAATGAGCAGTTCTTC. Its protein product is CASRLAGGGNEQFF.

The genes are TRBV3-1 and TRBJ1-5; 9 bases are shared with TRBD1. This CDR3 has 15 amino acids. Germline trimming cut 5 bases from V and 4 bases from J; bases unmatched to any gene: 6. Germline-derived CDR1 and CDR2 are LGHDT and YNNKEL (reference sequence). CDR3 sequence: CASSYGTGKNQPQHF. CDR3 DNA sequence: TGTGCCAGCAGCTACGGGACAGGGAAAAATCAGCCCCAGCATTTT.

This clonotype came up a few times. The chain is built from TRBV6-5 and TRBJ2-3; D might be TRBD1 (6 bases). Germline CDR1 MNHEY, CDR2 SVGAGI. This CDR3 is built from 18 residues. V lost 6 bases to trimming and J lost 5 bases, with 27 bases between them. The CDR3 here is CASRLKIHGTSKQDTQYF. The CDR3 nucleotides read TGTGCCAGCAGACTAAAAATACACGGGACATCGAAACAAGATACGCAGTATTTT.

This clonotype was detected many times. DNA of the CDR3: TGCAGTGCAGGAGCGGGGAAAACCTACGAGCAGTACTTC. It codes for CSAGAGKTYEQYF. The chain is built from TRBV20-1 and TRBJ2-7; 7 nucleotides align to TRBD2. Germline loops: CDR1 DFQATT, CDR2 SNEGSKA (reference sequence). The CDR3 spans 13 residues. Trimming cost V 6 bases and J 2 bases; bases outside gene matches: 7.

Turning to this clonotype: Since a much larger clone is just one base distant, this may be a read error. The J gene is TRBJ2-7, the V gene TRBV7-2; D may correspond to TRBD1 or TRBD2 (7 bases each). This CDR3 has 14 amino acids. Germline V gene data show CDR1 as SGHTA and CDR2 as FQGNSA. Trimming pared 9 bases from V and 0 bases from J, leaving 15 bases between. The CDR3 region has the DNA TGTGCCAGTCCAGGGGGGGGGAGCTCCTACGAGCAGTACTTC. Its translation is CASPGGGSSYEQYF.

CDR3 nucleotide sequence: TGTGCCAGCAGGGGGCGGGACACTGAAGCTTTCTTT. It yields the protein CASRGRDTEAFF. The chain links TRBV2 to TRBJ1-1; possibly TRBD1 for D (5 bases). Germline-derived CDR1 and CDR2 are SNHLY and FYNNEI. Trimming cost V 6 bases and J 3 bases, with 8 bases left between them. The CDR3 totals 12 residues. Full variable domain (missing parts from reference TRBV2 and TRBJ1-1): EPEVTQTPSHQVTQMGQEVILRCVPISNHLYFYWYRQILGQKVEFLVSFYNNEISEKSEIFDDQFSVERPDGSNFTLKIRSTKLEDSAMYFCASRGRDTEAFFGQGTRLTVV.

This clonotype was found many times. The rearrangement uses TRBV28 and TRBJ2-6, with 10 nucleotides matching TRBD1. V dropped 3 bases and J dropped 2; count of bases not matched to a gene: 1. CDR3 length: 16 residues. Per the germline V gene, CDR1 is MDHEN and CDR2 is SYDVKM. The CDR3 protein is CASSLTGGAGANVLTF. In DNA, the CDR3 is TGTGCCAGCAGTTTGACAGGGGGCGCTGGGGCCAACGTCCTGACTTTC.

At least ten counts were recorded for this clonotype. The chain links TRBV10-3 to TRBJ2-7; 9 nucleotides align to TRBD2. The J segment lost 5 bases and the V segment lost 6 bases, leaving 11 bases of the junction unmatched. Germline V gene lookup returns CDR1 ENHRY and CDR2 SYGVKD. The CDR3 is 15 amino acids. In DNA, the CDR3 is TGTGCCATCAGCCCATCGGCGGGAGGGCCCCACGAGCAGTACTTC. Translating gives CAISPSAGGPHEQYF.

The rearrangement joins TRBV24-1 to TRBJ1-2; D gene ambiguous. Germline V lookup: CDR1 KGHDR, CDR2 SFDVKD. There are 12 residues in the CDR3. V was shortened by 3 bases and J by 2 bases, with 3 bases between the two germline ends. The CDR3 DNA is TGTGCCACCAGTGATCAGAACTATGGCTACACCTTC. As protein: CATSDQNYGYTF.

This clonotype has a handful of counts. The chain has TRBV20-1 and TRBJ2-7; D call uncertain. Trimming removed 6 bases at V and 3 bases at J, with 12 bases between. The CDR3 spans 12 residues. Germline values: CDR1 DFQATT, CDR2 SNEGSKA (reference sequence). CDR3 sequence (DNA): TGCAGTGCACCACTTGAAAACTACGAGCAGTACTTC. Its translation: CSAPLENYEQYF.

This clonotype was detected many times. The CDR3 region is CASSLGVDGNTEAFF. The CDR3 DNA reads as TGTGCCAGCAGTTTAGGGGTAGACGGGAACACTGAAGCTTTCTTT. V and J are TRBV12-3 or TRBV12-4 and TRBJ1-1; D is uncertain. V was pared by 1 base and J by 1 base, with 10 bases between. This CDR3 comprises 15 residues.

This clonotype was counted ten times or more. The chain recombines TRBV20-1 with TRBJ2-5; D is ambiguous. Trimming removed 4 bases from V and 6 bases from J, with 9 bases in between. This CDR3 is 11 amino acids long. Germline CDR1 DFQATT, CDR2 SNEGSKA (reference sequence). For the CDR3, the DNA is TGCAGTGCTACCTTCGGAAAGACCCAGTACTTC. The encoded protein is CSATFGKTQYF.

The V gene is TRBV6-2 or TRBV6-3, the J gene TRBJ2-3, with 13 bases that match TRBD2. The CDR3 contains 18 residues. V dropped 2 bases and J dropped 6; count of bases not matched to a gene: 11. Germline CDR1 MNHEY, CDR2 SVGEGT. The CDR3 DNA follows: TGTGCCAGCAGTTACAGGGGGACTAGCGGGGATACGACGGATACGCAGTATTTT. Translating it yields CASSYRGTSGDTTDTQYF.

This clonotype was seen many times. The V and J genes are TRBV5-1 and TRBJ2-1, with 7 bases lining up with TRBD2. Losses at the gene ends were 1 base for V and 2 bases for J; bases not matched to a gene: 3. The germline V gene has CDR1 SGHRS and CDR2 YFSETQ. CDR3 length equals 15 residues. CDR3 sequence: CASSLTAGAYNEQFF. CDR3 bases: TGCGCCAGCAGCTTGACTGCGGGAGCCTACAATGAGCAGTTCTTC. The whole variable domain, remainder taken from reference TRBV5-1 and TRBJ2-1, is KAGVTQTPRYLIKTRGQQVTLSCSPISGHRSVSWYQQTPGQGLQFLFEYFSETQRNKGNFPGRFSGRQFSNSRSEMNVSTLELGDSALYLCASSLTAGAYNEQFFGPGTRLTVL.